This T cell receptor (beta chain) was documented in a study of T cell repertoires in cytomegalovirus infection. Turning to the study itself: It was the public TCR beta signatures that indicated both CMV infection and matching HLA type. Study-level findings and limits: In two of eight donors, the top clonotype was HLA-C-restricted CMV-specific. Summed frequency of public TCR beta families distinguished CMV carriers with the relevant HLA.

About this clonotype itself: Its matching antigen is unknown. Just one base apart from a much larger clone, this may be a read error.

The CDR3 is made up of 16 amino acids. Germline values: CDR1 LNHDA, CDR2 SQIVND (reference sequence). Each CDR3 protein is one row after TCRdb ran MiXCR on the reads. The sample lists some 150,000 distinct CDR3 sequences, under 8% occurring once. The chain links TRBV19 to TRBJ2-1; D may correspond to TRBD1 or TRBD2 (6 bases each). The sample was PBMCs. The origin of this receptor is a human donor in good health (CMV status not recorded). Some clones in this sample may be carry-over from other donors' samples. The CDR3 coding sequence is TGTGCCAGTACCCCACGGGGGCATAGCTCCTACAATGAGCAGCTCTTC. The encoded protein is CASTPRGHSSYNEQLF.